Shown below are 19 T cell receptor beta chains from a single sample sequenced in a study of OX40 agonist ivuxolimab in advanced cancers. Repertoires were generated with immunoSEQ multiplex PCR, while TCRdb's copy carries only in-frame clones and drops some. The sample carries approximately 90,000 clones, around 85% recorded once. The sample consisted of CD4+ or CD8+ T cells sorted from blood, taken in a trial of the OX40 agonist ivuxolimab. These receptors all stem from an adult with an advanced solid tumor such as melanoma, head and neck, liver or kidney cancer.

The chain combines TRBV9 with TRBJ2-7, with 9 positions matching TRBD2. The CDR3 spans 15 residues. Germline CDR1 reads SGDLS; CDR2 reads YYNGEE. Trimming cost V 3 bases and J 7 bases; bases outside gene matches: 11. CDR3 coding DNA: TGTGCCAGCAGCGAAGGTAGCGGGAGCTCGGGGGAGCAGTACTTC. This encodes CASSEGSGSSGEQYF.

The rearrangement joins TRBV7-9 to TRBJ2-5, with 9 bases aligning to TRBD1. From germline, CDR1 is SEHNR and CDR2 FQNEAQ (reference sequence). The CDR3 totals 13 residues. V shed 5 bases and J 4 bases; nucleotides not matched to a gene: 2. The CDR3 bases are TGTGCCAGCAGCGTGGGACAGGGAGAGACCCAGTACTTC. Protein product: CASSVGQGETQYF.

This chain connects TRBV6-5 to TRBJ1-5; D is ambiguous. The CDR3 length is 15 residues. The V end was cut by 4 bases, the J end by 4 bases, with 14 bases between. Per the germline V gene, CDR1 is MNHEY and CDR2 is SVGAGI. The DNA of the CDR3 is TGTGCCAGCAGTTTCCGCGCCGTCACAAATCAGCCCCAGCATTTT. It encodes CASSFRAVTNQPQHF.

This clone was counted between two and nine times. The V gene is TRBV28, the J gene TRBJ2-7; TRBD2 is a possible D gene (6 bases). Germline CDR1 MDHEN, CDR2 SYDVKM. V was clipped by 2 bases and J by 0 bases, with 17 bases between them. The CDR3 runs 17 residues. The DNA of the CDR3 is TGTGCCAGCAGTTTAAACCTGATTGGGAGGAGCTCCTACGAGCAGTACTTC. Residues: CASSLNLIGRSSYEQYF.

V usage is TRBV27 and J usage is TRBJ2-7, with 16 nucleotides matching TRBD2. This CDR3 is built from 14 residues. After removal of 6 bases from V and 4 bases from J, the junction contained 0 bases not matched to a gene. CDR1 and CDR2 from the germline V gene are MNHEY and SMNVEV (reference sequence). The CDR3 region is CASRGLAGGYEQYF. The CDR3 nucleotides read TGTGCCAGCAGGGGACTAGCGGGAGGGTACGAGCAGTACTTC.

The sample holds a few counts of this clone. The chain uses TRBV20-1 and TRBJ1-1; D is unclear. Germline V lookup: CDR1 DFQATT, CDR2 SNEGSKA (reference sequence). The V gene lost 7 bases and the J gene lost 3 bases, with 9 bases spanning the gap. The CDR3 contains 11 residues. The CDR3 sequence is CSGRRDTEAFF. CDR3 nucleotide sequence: TGCAGTGGGAGAAGGGACACTGAAGCTTTCTTT.

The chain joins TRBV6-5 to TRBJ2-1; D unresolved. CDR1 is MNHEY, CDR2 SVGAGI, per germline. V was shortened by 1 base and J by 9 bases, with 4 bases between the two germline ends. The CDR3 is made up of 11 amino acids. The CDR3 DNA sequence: TGTGCCAGCAGTTACTTCGGTGAGCAGTTCTTC. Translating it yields CASSYFGEQFF.

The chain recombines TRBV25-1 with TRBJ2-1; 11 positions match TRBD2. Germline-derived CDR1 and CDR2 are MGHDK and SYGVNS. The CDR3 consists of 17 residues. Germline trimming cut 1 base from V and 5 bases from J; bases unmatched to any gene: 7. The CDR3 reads CASSELFRGLADNEQFF. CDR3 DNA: TGTGCCAGCAGTGAATTATTTCGGGGACTAGCGGACAATGAGCAGTTCTTC.

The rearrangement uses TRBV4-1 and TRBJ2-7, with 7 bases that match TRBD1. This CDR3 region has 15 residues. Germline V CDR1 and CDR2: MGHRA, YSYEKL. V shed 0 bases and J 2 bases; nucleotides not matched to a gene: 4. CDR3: CASSQDGTGAYEQYF. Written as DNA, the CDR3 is TGCGCCAGCAGCCAAGACGGTACAGGGGCCTACGAGCAGTACTTC.

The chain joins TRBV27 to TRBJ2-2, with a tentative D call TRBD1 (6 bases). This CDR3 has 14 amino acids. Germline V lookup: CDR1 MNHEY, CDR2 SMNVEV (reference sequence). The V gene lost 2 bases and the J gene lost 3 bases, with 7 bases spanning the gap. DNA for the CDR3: TGTGCCAGCAGTTTAGGGGGCCACACCGGGGAGCTGTTTTTT. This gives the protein CASSLGGHTGELFF.

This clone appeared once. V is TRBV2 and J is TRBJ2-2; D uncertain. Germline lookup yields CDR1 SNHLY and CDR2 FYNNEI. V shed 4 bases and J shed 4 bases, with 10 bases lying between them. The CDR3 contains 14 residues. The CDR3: CASSGARTTGELFF. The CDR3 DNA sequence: TGTGCCAGCAGTGGGGCCAGGACCACCGGGGAGCTGTTTTTT.

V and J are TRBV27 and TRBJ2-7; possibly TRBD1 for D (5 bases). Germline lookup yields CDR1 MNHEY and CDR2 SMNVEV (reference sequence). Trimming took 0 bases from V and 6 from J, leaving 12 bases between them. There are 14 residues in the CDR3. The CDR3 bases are TGTGCCAGCAGTTTATCGCAGTCAGGGCTCGAGCAGTACTTC. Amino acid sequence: CASSLSQSGLEQYF.

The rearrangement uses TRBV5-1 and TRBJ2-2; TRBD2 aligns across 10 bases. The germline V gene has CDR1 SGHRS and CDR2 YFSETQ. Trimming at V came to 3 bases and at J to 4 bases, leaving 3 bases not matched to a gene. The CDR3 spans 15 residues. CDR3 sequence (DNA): TGCGCCAGCAGCTACCTAGCGGGAGTCACCGGGGAGCTGTTTTTT. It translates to CASSYLAGVTGELFF.

The DNA of the CDR3 is TGTGCCAGCAGCCCGAACACTCAGGGGGCGCTTCAAGGCTACACCTTC. Translation gives CASSPNTQGALQGYTF. The rearrangement joins TRBV7-2 to TRBJ1-2, with 8 bases fitting TRBD1. Trimming removed 5 bases from V and 8 bases from J; junction bases left unmatched: 16. In germline, CDR1 is SGHTA, CDR2 FQGNSA. CDR3 size: 16 residues. Full variable domain (missing parts from reference TRBV7-2 and TRBJ1-2): GAGVSQSPSNKVTEKGKDVELRCDPISGHTALYWYRQSLGQGLEFLIYFQGNSAPDKSGLPSDRFSAERTGGSVSTLTIQRTQQEDSAVYLCASSPNTQGALQGYTFGSGTRLTVV.

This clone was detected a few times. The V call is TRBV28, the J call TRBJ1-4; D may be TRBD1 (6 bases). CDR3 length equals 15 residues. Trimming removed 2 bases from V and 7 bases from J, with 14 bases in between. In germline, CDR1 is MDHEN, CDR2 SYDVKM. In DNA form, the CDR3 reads TGTGCCAGCAGTTTAGATAGGGGGATTGGTGAAAAACTGTTTTTT. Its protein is CASSLDRGIGEKLFF.

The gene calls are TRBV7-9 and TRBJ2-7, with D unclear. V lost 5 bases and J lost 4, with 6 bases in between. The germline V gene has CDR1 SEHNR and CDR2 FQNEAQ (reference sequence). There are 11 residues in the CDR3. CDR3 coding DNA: TGTGCCAGCAGCGGTCCATACGAGCAGTACTTC. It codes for CASSGPYEQYF.

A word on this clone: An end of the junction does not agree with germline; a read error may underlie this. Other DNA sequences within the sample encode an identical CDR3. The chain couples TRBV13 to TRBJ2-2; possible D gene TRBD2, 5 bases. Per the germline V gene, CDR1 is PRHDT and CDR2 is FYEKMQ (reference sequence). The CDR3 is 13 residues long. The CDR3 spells CASSLVNTGELFF. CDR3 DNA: TGTGCCAGCAGCTTAGTGAACACCGGGGAGTTGTTTTTT.

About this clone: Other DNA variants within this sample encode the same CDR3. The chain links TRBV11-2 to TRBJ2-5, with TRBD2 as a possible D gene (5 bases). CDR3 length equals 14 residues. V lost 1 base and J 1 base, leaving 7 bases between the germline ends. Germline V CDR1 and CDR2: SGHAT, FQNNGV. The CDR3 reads CASSLAGSQETQYF. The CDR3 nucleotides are TGTGCCAGCAGCTTAGCGGGATCCCAAGAGACCCAGTACTTC. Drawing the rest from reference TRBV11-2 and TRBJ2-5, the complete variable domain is EAGVAQSPRYKIIEKRQSVAFWCNPISGHATLYWYQQILGQGPKLLIQFQNNGVVDDSQLPKDRFSAERLKGVDSTLKIQPAKLEDSAVYLCASSLAGSQETQYFGPGTRLLVL.

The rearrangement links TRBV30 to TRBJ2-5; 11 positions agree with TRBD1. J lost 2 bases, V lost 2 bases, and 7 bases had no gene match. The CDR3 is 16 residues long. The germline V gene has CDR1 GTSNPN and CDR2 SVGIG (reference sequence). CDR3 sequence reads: CAWSPQDRGLQETQYF. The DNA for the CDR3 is TGTGCCTGGAGTCCCCAGGACAGGGGGCTTCAAGAGACCCAGTACTTC.